Listed here is a single T cell receptor beta chain. Germline lookup yields CDR1 SGHTA and CDR2 FQGNSA. The V and J ends lost 2 bases and 5 bases, in that order; junction bases with no gene match: 8. This CDR3 has 15 amino acids. Method: immunoSEQ multiplex PCR; TCRdb's copy keeps in-frame clones and lacks some. The sample has fewer than 400,000 clones, around 90% seen once. Participants' reported clinical history set cohort assignment. For recovered donors of Cohort 3, there were two negative PCRs, clearance, or symptom resolution. This sample is drawn from a study of blood T cell repertoires in COVID-19. For the study at large: Sources were T cells, B-cell-depleted T cells, or PBMCs; the material itself was cDNA or gDNA.

The chain employs TRBV7-2 and TRBJ2-5, with TRBD2 matching over 7 bases. The receptor comes from a man between 60 and 75 years old who had recovered from COVID-19. The specimen was PBMCs or T cells enriched from blood (not recorded which). CDR3 coding DNA: TGTGCCAGCAGCTTAAATGGGGGAGGGCCGGAGACCCAGTACTTC. It translates to CASSLNGGGPETQYF.